The rows below give T cell receptor beta chains drawn from one sample of a study of blood T cells in healthy people across ages. TCRdb redid the calling of the 5' RACE reads with MiXCR, one entry per CDR3 protein. The table includes approximately 900,000 distinct CDR3 sequences, almost 30% detected once. This same sample was also part of a study on T cells of mothers and their children.

Material: blood. The source is a woman in her 40s in good health. The CDR3 runs from the conserved cysteine through the conserved F or W. The D gene is left open where the match is weak. A row's size may be missing; if present it is once, few, many or a size class.

d_call: NA
clone_size: NA
j_call: TRBJ1-6
v_call: TRBV5-1
cdr3_length: 15
cdr3_nt: TGCGCCAGCAGCTTGGGGCAGGGCAGTAATTCACCCCTCCACTTT
cdr3_aa: CASSLGQGSNSPLHF

d_call: NA
clone_size: many
j_call: TRBJ1-1
v_call: TRBV2
cdr3_length: 15
cdr3_nt: TGTGCCAGCAGTGGCTTACGACAGAAGAACACTGAAGCTTTCTTT
cdr3_aa: CASSGLRQKNTEAFF

d_call: NA
clone_size: NA
j_call: TRBJ2-1
v_call: TRBV20-1
cdr3_length: 11
cdr3_nt: TGCAGCGCAGGAGTGGTGAATGAGCAGTTCTTC
cdr3_aa: CSAGVVNEQFF

d_call: NA
clone_size: NA
j_call: TRBJ1-2
v_call: TRBV5-1
cdr3_length: 14
cdr3_nt: TGCGCCAGCAGCCTGGACGTAGTTAACTATGGCTACACCTTC
cdr3_aa: CASSLDVVNYGYTF

d_call: NA
clone_size: NA
j_call: TRBJ1-4
v_call: TRBV7-9
cdr3_length: 14
cdr3_nt: TGTGCCAGCAGCTTGTCGGCAGGGCGGGAAAAACTGTTTTTT
cdr3_aa: CASSLSAGREKLFF

d_call: NA
clone_size: NA
j_call: TRBJ2-5
v_call: TRBV4-1
cdr3_length: 16
cdr3_nt: TGCGCCAGCAGCCAAGTTGGCGGGGGCCCCCAAGAGACCCAGTACTTC
cdr3_aa: CASSQVGGGPQETQYF

d_call: TRBD1
clone_size: many
j_call: TRBJ1-2
v_call: TRBV3-1
cdr3_length: 16
cdr3_nt: TGTGCCAGCAGCCCCGGACAGGGGCCCCCAATCTATGGCTACACCTTC
cdr3_aa: CASSPGQGPPIYGYTF

d_call: NA
clone_size: many
j_call: TRBJ1-2
v_call: TRBV5-1
cdr3_length: 13
cdr3_nt: TGTGCCAGCAGCCGGGACACCAACTATGGCTACACCTTC
cdr3_aa: CASSRDTNYGYTF

d_call: NA
clone_size: many
j_call: TRBJ1-4
v_call: TRBV3-1
cdr3_length: 15
cdr3_nt: TGTGCCAGCAGCCCCTCGACAGGCGAAGGTGAAAAACTGTTTTTT
cdr3_aa: CASSPSTGEGEKLFF

d_call: NA
clone_size: NA
j_call: TRBJ1-1
v_call: TRBV3-1
cdr3_length: 18
cdr3_nt: TGTGCCAGCAGCCAAGTGCAGGGGATACCACTGCCTAACACTGAAGCTTTCTTT
cdr3_aa: CASSQVQGIPLPNTEAFF

d_call: NA
clone_size: few
j_call: TRBJ2-7
v_call: TRBV6-5
cdr3_length: 14
cdr3_nt: TGTGCCAGCTCGTACGGGAGCGGATCCTACGAGCAGTACTTC
cdr3_aa: CASSYGSGSYEQYF

d_call: NA
clone_size: many
j_call: TRBJ2-5
v_call: TRBV12-3/TRBV12-4
cdr3_length: 15
cdr3_nt: TGTGCCAGCAGTCCATCGAACGGGAATGGGGAGACCCAGTACTTC
cdr3_aa: CASSPSNGNGETQYF

d_call: NA
clone_size: NA
j_call: TRBJ1-4
v_call: TRBV5-1
cdr3_length: 14
cdr3_nt: TGCGCCAGCAGCCGTACAGAACGTAATGAAAAACTGTTTTTT
cdr3_aa: CASSRTERNEKLFF

d_call: TRBD1
clone_size: few
j_call: TRBJ1-5
v_call: TRBV4-1
cdr3_length: 16
cdr3_nt: TGCGCCAGCAGCCAAGAGGGAACAGGGGTGGGGAAGCCCCAGCATTTT
cdr3_aa: CASSQEGTGVGKPQHF